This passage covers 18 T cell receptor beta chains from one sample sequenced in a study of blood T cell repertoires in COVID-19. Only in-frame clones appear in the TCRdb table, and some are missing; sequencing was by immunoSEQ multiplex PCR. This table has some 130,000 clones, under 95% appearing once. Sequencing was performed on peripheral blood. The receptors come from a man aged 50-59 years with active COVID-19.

This CDR3 is CASSSPYRLTSTDTQYF. Here the CDR3 DNA reads TGTGCCAGCAGTTCACCTTACAGGTTGACTAGCACAGATACGCAGTATTTT. V gene TRBV28 combines with J gene TRBJ2-3, with D tentatively TRBD1 (5 bases). The CDR3 runs to 17 residues. CDR1 is MDHEN, CDR2 SYDVKM, per germline. Between the trimmed V and J ends, which lost 4 bases and 0 bases, there was a span of 17 bases.

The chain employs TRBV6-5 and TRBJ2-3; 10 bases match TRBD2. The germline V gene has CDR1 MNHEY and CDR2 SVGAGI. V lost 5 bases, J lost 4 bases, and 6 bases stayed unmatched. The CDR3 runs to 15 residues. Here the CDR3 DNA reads TGTGCCAGCAGTCCACGACTAGCGGGTCCAGATACGCAGTATTTT. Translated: CASSPRLAGPDTQYF.

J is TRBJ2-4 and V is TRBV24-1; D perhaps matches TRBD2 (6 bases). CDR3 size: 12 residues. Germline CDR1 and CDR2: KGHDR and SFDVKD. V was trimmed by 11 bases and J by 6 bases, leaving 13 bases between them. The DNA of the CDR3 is TGTGCCATAAGGGCGGGGTCAAACATTCAGTACTTC. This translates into CAIRAGSNIQYF.

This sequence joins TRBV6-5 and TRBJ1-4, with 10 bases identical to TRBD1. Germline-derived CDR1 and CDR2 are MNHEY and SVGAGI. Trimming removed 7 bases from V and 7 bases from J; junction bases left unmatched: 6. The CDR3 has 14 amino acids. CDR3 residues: CASTSTGGTEKLFF. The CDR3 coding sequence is TGTGCCAGCACATCGACAGGGGGCACTGAAAAACTGTTTTTT.

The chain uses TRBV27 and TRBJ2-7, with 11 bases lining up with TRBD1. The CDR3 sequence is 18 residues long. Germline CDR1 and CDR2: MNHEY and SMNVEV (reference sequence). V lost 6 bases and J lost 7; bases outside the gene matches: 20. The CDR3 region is CASRRGREQGTGGWEQYF. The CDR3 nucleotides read TGTGCCAGCAGGAGAGGAAGGGAGCAGGGGACAGGGGGGTGGGAGCAGTACTTC.

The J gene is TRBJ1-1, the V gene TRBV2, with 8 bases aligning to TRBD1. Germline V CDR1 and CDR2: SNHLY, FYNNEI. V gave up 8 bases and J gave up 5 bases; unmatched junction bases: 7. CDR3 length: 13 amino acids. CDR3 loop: CASLTGVGTEAFF. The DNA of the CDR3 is TGTGCCAGCCTGACAGGGGTAGGGACTGAAGCTTTCTTT.

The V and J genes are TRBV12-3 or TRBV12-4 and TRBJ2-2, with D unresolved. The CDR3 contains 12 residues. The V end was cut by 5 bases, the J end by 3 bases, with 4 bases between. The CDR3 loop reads CASSHYTGELFF. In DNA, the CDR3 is TGTGCCAGCAGTCATTACACCGGGGAGCTGTTTTTT.

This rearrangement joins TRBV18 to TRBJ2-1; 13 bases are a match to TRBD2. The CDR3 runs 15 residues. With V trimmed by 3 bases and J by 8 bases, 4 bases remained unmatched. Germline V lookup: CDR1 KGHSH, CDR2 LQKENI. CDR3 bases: TGTGCCAGCTCACCCCGGACTAGCGGGGGCTATGAGCAGTTCTTC. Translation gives CASSPRTSGGYEQFF.

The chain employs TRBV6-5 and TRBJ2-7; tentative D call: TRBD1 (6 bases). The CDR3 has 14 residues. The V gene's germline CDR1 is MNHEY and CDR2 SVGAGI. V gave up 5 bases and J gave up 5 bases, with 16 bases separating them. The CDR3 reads CASSPRYRADEQYF. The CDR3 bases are TGTGCCAGCAGTCCCCGGTACAGGGCCGACGAGCAGTACTTC.

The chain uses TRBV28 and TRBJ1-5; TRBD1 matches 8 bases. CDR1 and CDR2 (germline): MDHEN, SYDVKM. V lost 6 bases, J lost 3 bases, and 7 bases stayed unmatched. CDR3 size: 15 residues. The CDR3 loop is CASSLDRGNNQPQHF. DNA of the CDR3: TGTGCCAGCAGCTTAGACAGGGGTAACAATCAGCCCCAGCATTTT. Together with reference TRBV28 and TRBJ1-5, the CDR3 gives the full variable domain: DVKVTQSSRYLVKRTGEKVFLECVQDMDHENMFWYRQDPGLGLRLIYFSYDVKMKEKGDIPEGYSVSREKKERFSLILESASTNQTSMYLCASSLDRGNNQPQHFGDGTRLSIL.

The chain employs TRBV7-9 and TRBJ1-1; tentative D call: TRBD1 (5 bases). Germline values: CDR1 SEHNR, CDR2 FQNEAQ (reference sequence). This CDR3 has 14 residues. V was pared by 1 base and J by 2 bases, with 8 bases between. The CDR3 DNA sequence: TGTGCCAGCAGCTTAGGACAGAGAAACACTGAAGCTTTCTTT. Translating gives CASSLGQRNTEAFF.

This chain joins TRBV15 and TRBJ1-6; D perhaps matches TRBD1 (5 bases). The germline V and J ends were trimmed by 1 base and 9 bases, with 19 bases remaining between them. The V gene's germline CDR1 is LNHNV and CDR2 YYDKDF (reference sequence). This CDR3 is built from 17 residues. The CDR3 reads CATSRAPSGRGGSPLHF. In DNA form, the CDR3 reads TGTGCCACCAGCAGAGCACCTAGCGGGAGGGGTGGTTCACCCCTCCACTTT.

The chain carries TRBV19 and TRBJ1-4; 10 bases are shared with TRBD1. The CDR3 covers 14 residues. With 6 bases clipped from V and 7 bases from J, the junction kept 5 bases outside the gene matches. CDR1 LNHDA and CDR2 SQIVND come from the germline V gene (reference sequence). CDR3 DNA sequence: TGTGCCAGTAGAGCCCGGGACAGGGGTGAAAAACTGTTTTTT. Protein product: CASRARDRGEKLFF.

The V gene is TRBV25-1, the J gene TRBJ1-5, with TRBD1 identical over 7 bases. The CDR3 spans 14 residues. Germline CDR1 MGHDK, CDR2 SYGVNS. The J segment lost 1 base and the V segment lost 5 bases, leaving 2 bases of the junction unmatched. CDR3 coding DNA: TGTGCCAGCAGTCCACAGGGGAGCAATCAGCCCCAGCATTTT. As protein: CASSPQGSNQPQHF.

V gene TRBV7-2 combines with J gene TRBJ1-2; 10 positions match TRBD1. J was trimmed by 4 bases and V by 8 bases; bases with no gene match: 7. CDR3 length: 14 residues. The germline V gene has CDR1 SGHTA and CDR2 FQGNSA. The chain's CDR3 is CASSRQGAVYGYTF. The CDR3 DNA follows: TGTGCCAGCTCGAGACAGGGGGCTGTCTATGGCTACACCTTC.

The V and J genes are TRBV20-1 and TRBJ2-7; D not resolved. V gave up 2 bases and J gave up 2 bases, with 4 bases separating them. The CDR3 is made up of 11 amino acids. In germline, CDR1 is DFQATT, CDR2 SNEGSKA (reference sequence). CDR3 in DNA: TGCAGTGCTAGAACGGCCTACGAGCAGTACTTC. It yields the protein CSARTAYEQYF.

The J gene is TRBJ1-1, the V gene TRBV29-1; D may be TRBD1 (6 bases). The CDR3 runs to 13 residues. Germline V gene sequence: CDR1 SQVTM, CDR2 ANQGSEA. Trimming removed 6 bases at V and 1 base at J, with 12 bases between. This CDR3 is CSVERGGNTEAFF. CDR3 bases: TGCAGCGTAGAGCGAGGGGGGAACACTGAAGCTTTCTTT.

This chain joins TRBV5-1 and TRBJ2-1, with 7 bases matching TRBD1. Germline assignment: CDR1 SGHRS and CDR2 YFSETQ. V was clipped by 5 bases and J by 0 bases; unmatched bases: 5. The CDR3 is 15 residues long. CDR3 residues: CASRPTGLSYNEQFF. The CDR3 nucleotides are TGCGCCAGCAGACCGACAGGGCTCTCCTACAATGAGCAGTTCTTC.